This T cell receptor beta chain was identified during a study of T cell responses to AZD1222 COVID-19 vaccine. Using immunoSEQ multiplex PCR, the repertoire was profiled, and TCRdb retains in-frame clones only, with some absent. In the table there are about 140,000 clones, under 90% of which are singletons. V was clipped by 2 bases and J by 6 bases; unmatched bases: 10. In germline, CDR1 is MGHRA, CDR2 YSYEKL. CDR3 length: 16 amino acids. A note on this clone: No antigen is known for it.

Study outcomes and limitations: CD4 TCRs linked to vaccination spanned spike, dominating at 160-218 and 743-854.

This specimen was peripheral blood, taken 28 days after the second AZD1222 dose. The J gene is TRBJ2-1, the V gene TRBV4-1; 7 bases are shared with TRBD1. This sequence originates from an adult who received the AZD1222 COVID-19 vaccine. The CDR3 nucleotides are TGCGCCAGCAGCCAAATCGCTACAGGGGTTACCAATGAGCAGTTCTTC. Its translation is CASSQIATGVTNEQFF.